The sequence of this TCR beta chain was determined in a study of beta chain features in type 1 diabetes. This CDR3 has 15 amino acids. V was pared by 6 bases and J by 7 bases, with 19 bases between. The germline gives CDR1 SNHLY, CDR2 FYNNEI. The entirety of the isolated RNA underwent reverse transcription, so expressed TCRB transcripts were sequenced. Using immunoSEQ multiplex PCR, the repertoire was profiled, and TCRdb retains in-frame clones only, with some absent. The sample has approximately 170,000 clones, around 8% seen once; the top ten hold around 0.9%. Findings of the study overall: Within each of all four CD4+ subsets, Type 1 diabetes patients had TCRB CDR3s that were moderately but significantly shorter.

This clone was counted at least ten times. Its antigen is not known. Sequencing was done on a sample of central memory CD4+ T cells from blood. The chain employs TRBV2 and TRBJ2-1; possible D gene TRBD1, 7 bases. This sequence originates from a woman in her 40s with type 1 diabetes. In DNA, the CDR3 is TGTGCCAGCAGATGGGCGGGACAGAGTCTTAATGAGCAGTTCTTC. Encoded protein: CASRWAGQSLNEQFF.